A single sample gave rise to the 23 T cell receptor beta chains below, sequenced in a study of human T cells and chemical hapten exposure. The library labeled individual cDNA molecules by adding unique molecular identifiers to them. MiXCR was run by TCRdb on the reads, yielding one entry per CDR3 protein. The sample holds about 3,100 distinct CDR3 sequences, about 47% seen once. Unfractionated whole blood was the source of the extracted total RNA. Sequenced sample: whole blood. These receptors came from a human donor who had alopecia or was a healthy volunteer (not recorded which). Some clones in this sample may be carry-over from other donors' samples. This table probably holds off-target reads from a library built for another chain.

This chain uses TRBV5-1 with TRBJ2-7; D is unresolved. This CDR3 region has 14 residues. V shed 4 bases and J shed 3 bases, with 14 bases lying between them. Germline V gives CDR1 SGHRS, CDR2 YFSETQ. The CDR3 loop is CASSAIAEYYEQYF. The CDR3 bases are TGCGCCAGCAGCGCTATAGCAGAATACTACGAGCAGTACTTC.

The J gene is TRBJ2-3, the V gene TRBV27; D assignment may be TRBD1 or TRBD2 (6 bases each). Trimming removed 7 bases from V and 3 bases from J, with 17 bases in between. Germline loops: CDR1 MNHEY, CDR2 SMNVEV (reference sequence). This CDR3 is 15 amino acids long. The CDR3 sequence is CASTLQGGLTDTQYF. In DNA form, the CDR3 reads TGTGCCAGCACCTTACAGGGAGGTCTTACAGATACGCAGTATTTT.

V and J are TRBV14 and TRBJ2-1, with D hard to call. Trimming cost V 4 bases and J 8 bases, with 12 bases left between them. Looked up from germline, CDR1 is SGHDN and CDR2 is FVKESK. The CDR3 sequence is 13 residues long. CDR3 nucleotide sequence: TGTGCCAGCAGCCCCGTAGGTTCGGATGAGCAGTTCTTC. Translated, it gives CASSPVGSDEQFF.

This rearrangement joins TRBV11-2 to TRBJ2-7; 8 bases line up with TRBD1. The CDR3 is 14 amino acids. V shed 5 bases and J 0 bases; nucleotides not matched to a gene: 3. From germline, CDR1 is SGHAT and CDR2 FQNNGV. The CDR3 loop is CASSAGQGSYEQYF. DNA for the CDR3: TGTGCCAGCAGCGCCGGACAGGGCTCCTACGAGCAGTACTTC. The variable domain in full, completed from reference TRBV11-2 and TRBJ2-7, reads EAGVAQSPRYKIIEKRQSVAFWCNPISGHATLYWYQQILGQGPKLLIQFQNNGVVDDSQLPKDRFSAERLKGVDSTLKIQPAKLEDSAVYLCASSAGQGSYEQYFGPGTRLTVT.

This clonotype was picked up a small number of times. The CDR3 region is CASSQYGGGTDTQYF. For the CDR3, the DNA is TGTGCCAGCAGCCAGTACGGGGGAGGTACAGATACGCAGTATTTT. This rearrangement joins TRBV14 to TRBJ2-3; D is possibly TRBD2 (6 bases). The CDR3 loop spans 15 amino acids. Trimming left V 3 bases short and J 3 bases short, with 13 bases between. From germline, CDR1 is SGHDN and CDR2 FVKESK. Variable domain in full (rest from reference TRBV14 and TRBJ2-3): EAGVTQFPSHSVIEKGQTVTLRCDPISGHDNLYWYRRVMGKEIKFLLHFVKESKQDESGMPNNRFLAERTGGTYSTLKVQPAELEDSGVYFCASSQYGGGTDTQYFGPGTRLTVL.

The chain uses TRBV7-3 and TRBJ2-5; the D is unclear. In germline, CDR1 is SGHTA, CDR2 FQGTGA. V was shortened by 3 bases and J by 2 bases, with 7 bases between the two germline ends. This CDR3 comprises 13 residues. The CDR3 nucleotides read TGTGCCAGCAGCTTCCGTAGGCAAGAGACCCAGTACTTC. It is translated as CASSFRRQETQYF.

The CDR3 coding sequence is TGCGCCAGCAGCTTGGCCCCGGGGGTCGGACAAGAGACCCAGTACTTC. Translated: CASSLAPGVGQETQYF. This chain links TRBV5-1 with TRBJ2-5; the D gene is possibly TRBD2 (6 bases). With 0 bases removed from V and 2 bases from J, the gap between germline ends came to 14 bases. The germline V gene has CDR1 SGHRS and CDR2 YFSETQ. The CDR3 extends over 16 amino acids.

This clonotype appeared a few times. This chain connects TRBV29-1 to TRBJ2-5, with D perhaps TRBD1 (6 bases). V was shortened by 3 bases and J by 3 bases, with 8 bases between the two germline ends. CDR1 is SQVTM, CDR2 ANQGSEA, per germline. CDR3 length: 12 amino acids. Written as DNA, the CDR3 is TGCAGCGTTGATACAGGGAAAGAGACCCAGTACTTC. Translating gives CSVDTGKETQYF.

The chain uses TRBV14 and TRBJ2-2; TRBD1 matches 8 bases. Per germline, CDR1 SGHDN and CDR2 FVKESK. Trimming removed 4 bases from V and 6 bases from J; junction bases left unmatched: 13. The CDR3 contains 17 residues. CDR3 loop: CASSPLLTGAYSGELFF. In DNA, the CDR3 is TGTGCCAGCAGCCCCCTCCTGACAGGGGCGTATTCCGGGGAGCTGTTTTTT.

A few counts support this clonotype. J is TRBJ2-7 and V is TRBV12-3 or TRBV12-4, with D possibly matching TRBD2 (5 bases). This CDR3 spans 18 amino acids. The ends were cut back, 0 bases at V and 3 bases at J, with 21 bases in the middle. As DNA, the CDR3 is TGTGCCAGCAGTTTAGCCGGCGGTAGCCTAGCTTTAAACTACGAGCAGTACTTC. Translating gives CASSLAGGSLALNYEQYF.

The gene calls are TRBV7-8 and TRBJ2-1, with D perhaps TRBD1 (6 bases). The germline V and J ends were trimmed by 5 bases and 9 bases, with 11 bases remaining between them. In germline, CDR1 is SGHVS, CDR2 FQNEAQ. The CDR3 covers 12 residues. The CDR3 sequence is CASSPTRGEQFF. The DNA of the CDR3 is TGTGCCAGCAGCCCTACCAGGGGTGAGCAGTTCTTC.

The CDR3 region has the DNA TGTGCCAGCAGCTGGAGTGGGACAGGGGACGGGGAGCTGTTTTTT. It yields the protein CASSWSGTGDGELFF. The rearrangement joins TRBV11-2 to TRBJ2-2; 10 bases are shared with TRBD1. In germline, CDR1 is SGHAT, CDR2 FQNNGV. The V segment lost 4 bases and the J segment 7 bases; nucleotides outside the gene matches: 6. The CDR3 contains 15 residues.

The chain combines TRBV11-2 with TRBJ2-1, with 8 bases lining up with TRBD1. The CDR3 has 15 residues. V shed 3 bases and J 2 bases; nucleotides not matched to a gene: 3. Per the germline V gene, CDR1 is SGHAT and CDR2 is FQNNGV. Here the CDR3 DNA reads TGTGCCAGCAGCTTCGGACAGGGCCCCTACAATGAGCAGTTCTTC. This gives the protein CASSFGQGPYNEQFF.

The chain recombines TRBV4-1 with TRBJ2-7; 9 nucleotides align to TRBD2. Germline V gene lookup returns CDR1 MGHRA and CDR2 YSYEKL. The trim removed 1 base at V and 1 base at J, leaving 5 bases unmatched. The CDR3 length is 16 residues. This CDR3 is CASSQGPSGGSYEQYF. CDR3 in DNA: TGCGCCAGCAGCCAAGGCCCCAGCGGGGGGTCCTACGAGCAGTACTTC.

The chain employs TRBV3-1 and TRBJ2-7; 7 nucleotides line up with TRBD2. Germline CDR1 LGHDT, CDR2 YNNKEL (reference sequence). This CDR3 spans 16 amino acids. The V gene end was trimmed by 0 bases and the J gene end by 1 base; junction bases not matched to a gene: 6. CDR3 sequence (DNA): TGTGCCAGCAGCCAAGAGGGACCGGGGGGTTCCTACGAGCAGTACTTC. It is translated as CASSQEGPGGSYEQYF.

The chain employs TRBV3-1 and TRBJ2-1; TRBD2 aligns across 8 bases. The junction had 8 bases not matched to a gene; V was cut back by 0 bases and J by 10 bases. CDR3 length equals 15 residues. Germline V gene lookup returns CDR1 LGHDT and CDR2 YNNKEL (reference sequence). The CDR3 DNA is TGTGCCAGCAGCCAAGACTCTAGCGGGTCACGGGAGCAGTTCTTC. The encoded protein is CASSQDSSGSREQFF.

The V call is TRBV13, the J call TRBJ2-1; TRBD1 aligns across 9 bases. The V gene's germline CDR1 is PRHDT and CDR2 FYEKMQ (reference sequence). J lost 3 bases, V lost 4 bases, and 13 bases had no gene match. This CDR3 is built from 18 residues. CDR3 loop: CASSSRQGVLLDYNEQFF. CDR3 coding DNA: TGTGCCAGCAGCTCGAGACAGGGGGTGCTTCTGGACTACAATGAGCAGTTCTTC.

This clonotype was recorded a few times. The J gene is TRBJ2-1, the V gene TRBV2; 9 nucleotides agree with TRBD2. This CDR3 has 14 amino acids. Germline CDR1 reads SNHLY; CDR2 reads FYNNEI. After removal of 6 bases from V and 8 bases from J, the junction contained 8 bases not matched to a gene. CDR3 residues: CASRAGTSSDEQFF. CDR3 nucleotide sequence: TGTGCCAGCAGAGCCGGGACTAGCAGCGATGAGCAGTTCTTC.

This chain joins TRBV7-9 and TRBJ2-3, with 7 bases lining up with TRBD2. This CDR3 has 15 amino acids. Germline loops: CDR1 SEHNR, CDR2 FQNEAQ (reference sequence). V trimming: 5 bases; J trimming: 0 bases; junction bases outside the gene matches: 5. Written as DNA, the CDR3 is TGTGCCAGCAGCACGTCGGGACTAAGCACAGATACGCAGTATTTT. As protein: CASSTSGLSTDTQYF.

V and J are TRBV2 and TRBJ2-7; D possibly uses TRBD1 or TRBD2 (5 bases each). Looked up from germline, CDR1 is SNHLY and CDR2 is FYNNEI. Trimming took 6 bases from V and 7 from J, leaving 16 bases between them. This CDR3 contains 13 residues. DNA for the CDR3: TGTGCCAGCAGCCCCGAGCTGGGGGTAGAGCAGTACTTC. It is translated as CASSPELGVEQYF.

CDR3: CASSQKPNTEAFF. CDR3 in DNA: TGTGCCAGCAGCCAAAAGCCAAACACTGAAGCTTTCTTT. This chain uses TRBV3-1 with TRBJ1-1; D is unclear. Trimming took off 2 bases at V and 2 bases at J, with 6 bases between the two ends. The germline V gene has CDR1 LGHDT and CDR2 YNNKEL (reference sequence). The CDR3 consists of 13 residues. Full variable domain (remainder filled in from reference TRBV3-1 and TRBJ1-1): DTAVSQTPKYLVTQMGNDKSIKCEQNLGHDTMYWYKQDSKKFLKIMFSYNNKELIINETVPNRFSPKSPDKAHLNLHINSLELGDSAVYFCASSQKPNTEAFFGQGTRLTVV.

This rearrangement joins TRBV5-5 to TRBJ2-7, with D maybe TRBD1 (6 bases). This CDR3 region has 14 residues. V was pared by 5 bases and J by 6 bases, with 18 bases between. CDR1 is SGHKS, CDR2 YYEKEE, per germline (reference sequence). The CDR3 DNA sequence: TGTGCCAGCAGTAATCAGGGGCCCTCCGGCGAGCAGTACTTC. Residues: CASSNQGPSGEQYF.

V and J are TRBV7-9 and TRBJ2-7; D possibly corresponds to TRBD1 (6 bases). The V gene's germline CDR1 is SEHNR and CDR2 FQNEAQ (reference sequence). V dropped 2 bases and J dropped 2 bases, with 7 bases sitting between them. CDR3 length: 13 residues. The CDR3, as DNA: TGTGCCAGCAGCTTACAGGGGACCTACGAGCAGTACTTC. Translation gives CASSLQGTYEQYF.